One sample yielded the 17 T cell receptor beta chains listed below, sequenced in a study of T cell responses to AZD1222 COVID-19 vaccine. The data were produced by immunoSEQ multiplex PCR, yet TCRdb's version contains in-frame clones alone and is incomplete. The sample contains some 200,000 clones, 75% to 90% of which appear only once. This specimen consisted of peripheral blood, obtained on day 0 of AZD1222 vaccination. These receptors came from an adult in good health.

CDR3 in DNA: TGTGCCAGCAGCTCCGCCGGACAGACGGGCTACACCTTC. The encoded protein is CASSSAGQTGYTF. V usage is TRBV5-4 and J usage is TRBJ1-2, with D perhaps TRBD1 (6 bases). CDR1 SGHNT and CDR2 YYREEE come from the germline V gene (reference sequence). The CDR3 is made up of 13 amino acids. The V end was cut by 3 bases, the J end by 8 bases, with 14 bases between.

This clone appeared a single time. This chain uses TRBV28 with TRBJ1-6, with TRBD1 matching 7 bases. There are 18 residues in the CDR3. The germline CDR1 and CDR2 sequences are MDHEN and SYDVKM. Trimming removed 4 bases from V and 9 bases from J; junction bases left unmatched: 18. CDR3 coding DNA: TGTGCCAGCAGTTCCACCTGGGTAGGGGGCACGGTTTTTTCACCCCTCCACTTT. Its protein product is CASSSTWVGGTVFSPLHF. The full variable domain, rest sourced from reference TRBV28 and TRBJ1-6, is DVKVTQSSRYLVKRTGEKVFLECVQDMDHENMFWYRQDPGLGLRLIYFSYDVKMKEKGDIPEGYSVSREKKERFSLILESASTNQTSMYLCASSSTWVGGTVFSPLHFGNGTRLTVT.

CDR3 DNA sequence: TGTGCCAGCAGCCACCCTGAGATGACAGATACGCAGTATTTT. Protein product: CASSHPEMTDTQYF. The chain employs TRBV11-1 and TRBJ2-3; D is uncertain. There are 14 residues in the CDR3. CDR1 and CDR2 (germline): SGHAT, FQDESV (reference sequence). V was clipped by 5 bases and J by 3 bases, with 12 bases between them.

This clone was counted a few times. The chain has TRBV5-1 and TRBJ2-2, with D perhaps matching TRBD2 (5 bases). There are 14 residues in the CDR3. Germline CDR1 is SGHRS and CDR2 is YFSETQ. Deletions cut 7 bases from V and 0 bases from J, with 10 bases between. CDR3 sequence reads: CASSGNANTGELFF. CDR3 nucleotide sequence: TGCGCCAGCTCGGGGAATGCGAACACCGGGGAGCTGTTTTTT.

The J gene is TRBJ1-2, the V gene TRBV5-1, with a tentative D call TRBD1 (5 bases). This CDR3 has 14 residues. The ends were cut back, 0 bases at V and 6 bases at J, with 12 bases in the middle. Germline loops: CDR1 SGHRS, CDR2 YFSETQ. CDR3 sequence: CASSLGGAGHGYTF. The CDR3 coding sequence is TGCGCCAGCAGCTTGGGCGGGGCAGGGCATGGCTACACCTTC.

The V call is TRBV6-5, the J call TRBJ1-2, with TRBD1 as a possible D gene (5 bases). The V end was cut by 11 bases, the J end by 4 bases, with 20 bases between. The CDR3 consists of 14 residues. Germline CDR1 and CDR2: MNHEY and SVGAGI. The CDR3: CAVQDGRLIYGYTF. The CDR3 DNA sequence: TGTGCCGTACAGGACGGCCGATTAATCTATGGCTACACCTTC.

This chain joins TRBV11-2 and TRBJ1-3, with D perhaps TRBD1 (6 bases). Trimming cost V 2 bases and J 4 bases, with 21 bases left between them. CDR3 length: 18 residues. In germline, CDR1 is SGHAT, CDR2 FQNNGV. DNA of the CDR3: TGTGCCAGCAGCTTAATTTACGGCGGGACAACTAGGGGAAACACCATATATTTT. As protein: CASSLIYGGTTRGNTIYF.

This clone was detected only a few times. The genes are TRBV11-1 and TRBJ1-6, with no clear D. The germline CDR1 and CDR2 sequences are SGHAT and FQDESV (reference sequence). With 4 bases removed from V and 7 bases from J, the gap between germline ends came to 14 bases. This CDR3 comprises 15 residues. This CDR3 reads CASSSSNRTNSPLHF. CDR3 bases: TGTGCCAGCAGCTCTTCGAACAGAACGAATTCACCCCTCCACTTT.

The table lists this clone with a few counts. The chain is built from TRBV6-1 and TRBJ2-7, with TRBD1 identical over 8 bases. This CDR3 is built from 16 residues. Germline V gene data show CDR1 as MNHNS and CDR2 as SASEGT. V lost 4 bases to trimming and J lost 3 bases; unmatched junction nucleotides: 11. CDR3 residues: CASSVGWGQVYYEQYF. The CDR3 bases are TGTGCCAGCAGTGTGGGGTGGGGACAGGTATACTACGAGCAGTACTTC.

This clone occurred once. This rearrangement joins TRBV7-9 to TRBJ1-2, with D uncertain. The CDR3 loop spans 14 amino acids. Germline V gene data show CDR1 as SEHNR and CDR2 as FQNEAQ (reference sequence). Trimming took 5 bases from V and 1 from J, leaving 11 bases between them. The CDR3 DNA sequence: TGTGCCAGCAGCCTCAGCGGGGATAACTATGGCTACACCTTC. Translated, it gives CASSLSGDNYGYTF.

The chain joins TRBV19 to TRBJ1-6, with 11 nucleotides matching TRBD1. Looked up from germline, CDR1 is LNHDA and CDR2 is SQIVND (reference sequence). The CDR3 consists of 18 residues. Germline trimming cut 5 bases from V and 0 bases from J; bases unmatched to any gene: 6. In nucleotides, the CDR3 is TGTGCCAGTAGTCCCGGGACAGGGGGATACTCCTATAATTCACCCCTCCACTTT. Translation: CASSPGTGGYSYNSPLHF.

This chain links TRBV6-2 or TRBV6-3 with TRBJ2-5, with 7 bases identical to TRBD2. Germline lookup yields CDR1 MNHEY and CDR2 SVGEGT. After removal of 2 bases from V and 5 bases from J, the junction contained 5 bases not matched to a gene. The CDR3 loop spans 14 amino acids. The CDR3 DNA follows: TGTGCCAGCAGTTACAGCGGGACTCCGGAGACCCAGTACTTC. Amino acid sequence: CASSYSGTPETQYF.

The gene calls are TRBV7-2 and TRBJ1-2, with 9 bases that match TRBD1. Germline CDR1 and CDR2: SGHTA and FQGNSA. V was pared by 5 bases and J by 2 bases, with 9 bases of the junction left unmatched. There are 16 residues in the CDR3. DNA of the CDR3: TGTGCCAGCAGCCCAGGGGGGACAGGGAGGAACTATGGCTACACCTTC. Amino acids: CASSPGGTGRNYGYTF.

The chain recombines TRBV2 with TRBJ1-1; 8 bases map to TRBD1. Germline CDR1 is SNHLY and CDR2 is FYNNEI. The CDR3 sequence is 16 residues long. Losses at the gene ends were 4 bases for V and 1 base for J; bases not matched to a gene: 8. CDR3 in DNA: TGTGCCAGCAGTGTTAACCCAGGGGGCAGGAACACTGAAGCTTTCTTT. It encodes CASSVNPGGRNTEAFF.

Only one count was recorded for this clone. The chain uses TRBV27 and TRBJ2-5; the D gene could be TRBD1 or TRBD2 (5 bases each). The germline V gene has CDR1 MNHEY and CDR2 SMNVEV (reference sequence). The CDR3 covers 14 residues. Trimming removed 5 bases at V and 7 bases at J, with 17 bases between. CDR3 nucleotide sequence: TGTGCCAGCAGTAGCTCCAGGGACGAAACGACCCAGTACTTC. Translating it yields CASSSSRDETTQYF.

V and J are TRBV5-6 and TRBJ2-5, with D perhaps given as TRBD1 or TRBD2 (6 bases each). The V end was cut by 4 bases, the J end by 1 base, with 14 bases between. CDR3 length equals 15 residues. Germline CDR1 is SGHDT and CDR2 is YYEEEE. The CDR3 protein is CASSAPEGGQETQYF. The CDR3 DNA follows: TGTGCCAGCAGCGCGCCGGAGGGGGGCCAAGAGACCCAGTACTTC.

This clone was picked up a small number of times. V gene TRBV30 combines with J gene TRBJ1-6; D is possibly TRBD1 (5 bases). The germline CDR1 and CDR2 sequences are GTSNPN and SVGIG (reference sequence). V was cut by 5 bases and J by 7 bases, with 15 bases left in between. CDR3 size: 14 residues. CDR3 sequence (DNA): TGTGCCTGGGGATACAAGAGGGGAAATTCACCCCTCCACTTT. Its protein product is CAWGYKRGNSPLHF.